Each of the 5 T cell receptor beta chains below was sequenced from the same sample in a study of blood T cell repertoires in COVID-19 (dated by TCRdb to about 2020). Receptor libraries were prepared by the immunoSEQ multiplex PCR assay. Not all clones reach the TCRdb copy of this immuneACCESS table, which keeps in-frame sequences only. Checked studies attribute under half of the gap to unresolved V genes and leave the rest unexplained. This sample holds approximately 270,000 clones; 70% to 90% were observed only once. Jointly, the top ten make up over 1.2% of the sample. The sequencing sample was made of peripheral blood. These TCRs come from an elderly man with acute or convalescent COVID-19.

This chain uses TRBV18 with TRBJ2-1, with D unclear. The CDR3 runs 15 residues. The germline CDR1 and CDR2 sequences are KGHSH and LQKENI. V dropped 0 bases and J dropped 0 bases, with 6 bases sitting between them. The CDR3, as DNA: TGTGCCAGCTCACCACCGTTAATCTCCTACAATGAGCAGTTCTTC. Translation: CASSPPLISYNEQFF. The complete variable domain, with remaining parts taken from reference TRBV18 and TRBJ2-1, reads NAGVMQNPRHLVRRRGQEARLRCSPMKGHSHVYWYRQLPEEGLKFMVYLQKENIIDESGMPKERFSAEFPKEGPSILRIQQVVRGDSAAYFCASSPPLISYNEQFFGPGTRLTVL.

This clone has only one observation. The chain employs TRBV28 and TRBJ2-7; 9 bases are shared with TRBD2. Trimming cost V 6 bases and J 4 bases; bases outside gene matches: 16. The CDR3 totals 17 residues. Germline CDR1 and CDR2: MDHEN and SYDVKM. CDR3 protein: CASSTRSSGSLLYEQYF. CDR3 in DNA: TGTGCCAGCAGCACCCGGAGTAGCGGGAGTCTTTTATACGAGCAGTACTTC.

The chain employs TRBV6-5 and TRBJ2-6; 8 nucleotides line up with TRBD1. Per germline, CDR1 MNHEY and CDR2 SVGAGI. This CDR3 spans 15 amino acids. The CDR3 protein is CATGRGQSGANVLTF. The CDR3 nucleotides read TGTGCTACGGGCAGGGGGCAATCTGGGGCCAACGTCCTGACTTTC.

This clone turned up a few times. The gene calls are TRBV27 and TRBJ1-2; 10 positions match TRBD1. The germline gives CDR1 MNHEY, CDR2 SMNVEV (reference sequence). V lost 8 bases, J lost 7 bases, and 13 bases stayed unmatched. The CDR3 runs to 15 residues. As DNA, the CDR3 is TGTGCCAGCTGCGAAACCCAAGACAGGGGGCTTGGCTACACCTTC. Protein product: CASCETQDRGLGYTF.

The V gene is TRBV5-8, the J gene TRBJ2-1; 12 positions agree with TRBD1. This CDR3 contains 15 residues. V gave up 0 bases and J gave up 9 bases; unmatched junction bases: 4. CDR1 SGHTS and CDR2 YDEGEE come from the germline V gene. The CDR3 region is CASSLGGTGGFEQFF. The DNA of the CDR3 is TGTGCCAGCAGCTTGGGAGGGACAGGGGGCTTTGAGCAGTTCTTC.